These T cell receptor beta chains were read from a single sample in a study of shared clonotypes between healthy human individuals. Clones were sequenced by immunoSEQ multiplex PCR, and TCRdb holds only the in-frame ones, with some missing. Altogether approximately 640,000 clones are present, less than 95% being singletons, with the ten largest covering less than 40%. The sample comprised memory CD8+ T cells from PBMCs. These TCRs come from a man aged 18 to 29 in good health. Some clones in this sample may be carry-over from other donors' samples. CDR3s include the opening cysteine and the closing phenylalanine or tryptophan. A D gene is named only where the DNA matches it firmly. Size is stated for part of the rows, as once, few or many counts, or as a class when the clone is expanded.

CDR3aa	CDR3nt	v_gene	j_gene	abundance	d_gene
CASSANRVTNEKLFF	TGTGCCAGCAGCGCGAACAGGGTCACTAATGAAAAACTGTTTTTT	TRBV9	TRBJ1-4	NA	NA
CASSLGNSNSPLHF	TGTGCCAGCAGCTTAGGAAACAGTAATTCACCCCTCCACTTT	TRBV11-1	TRBJ1-6	NA	NA
CASGGLAGGLETQYF	TGCGCCAGCGGGGGACTAGCGGGAGGGCTGGAGACCCAGTACTTC	TRBV4-1	TRBJ2-5	few	TRBD2
CATQRTSGPYEQYF	TGTGCCACTCAACGGACTTCGGGCCCCTACGAGCAGTACTTC	TRBV13	TRBJ2-7	NA	NA
CAISETGYYEQYF	TGTGCCATCAGTGAAACGGGGTACTACGAGCAGTACTTC	TRBV10-3	TRBJ2-7	few	NA
CASTSFTGEPYEQYF	TGTGCCAGCACGAGTTTTACAGGGGAGCCCTACGAGCAGTACTTC	TRBV6-4	TRBJ2-7	NA	TRBD1
CASSLWVAGGPSNEQYF	TGCGCCAGCAGCTTGTGGGTAGCGGGAGGACCTTCGAACGAGCAGTACTTC	TRBV5-1	TRBJ2-7	NA	TRBD2
CASSLGQGAGELFF	TGCGCCAGCAGCTTGGGACAGGGGGCCGGGGAGCTGTTTTTT	TRBV5-1	TRBJ2-2	NA	TRBD1
CASRPGQGLLSNTGELFF	TGTGCCAGCAGGCCTGGACAGGGTCTCCTCTCCAACACCGGGGAGCTGTTTTTT	TRBV7-9	TRBJ2-2	NA	TRBD1
CASWDLMGEQYF	TGCGCCAGCTGGGACCTTATGGGGGAGCAGTACTTC	TRBV4-1	TRBJ2-7	NA	NA
CASSASVTDTQYF	TGTGCCAGCAGTGCCTCGGTCACAGATACGCAGTATTTT	TRBV28	TRBJ2-3	NA	NA
CASRTSGRSTDTQYF	TGTGCCAGCAGGACTAGCGGGAGGAGCACAGATACGCAGTATTTT	TRBV6-1	TRBJ2-3	NA	TRBD2
CAISETGTEGLSYEQYF	TGTGCCATCAGTGAGACCGGGACGGAGGGACTGTCCTACGAGCAGTACTTC	TRBV6-4	TRBJ2-7	NA	NA
CASSEKGYEQYF	TGTGCCAGCAGTGAAAAGGGCTACGAGCAGTACTTC	TRBV2	TRBJ2-7	few	NA
CSVDQADTGELFF	TGCAGCGTTGACCAAGCCGACACCGGGGAGCTGTTTTTT	TRBV29-1	TRBJ2-2	NA	NA
CASSSRRVAGKQETQYF	TGTGCCAGCAGCTCCCGCCGGGTAGCGGGAAAACAAGAGACCCAGTACTTC	TRBV11-2	TRBJ2-5	NA	TRBD2
CASSSPSGKGHYEQYF	TGTGCCAGCAGCTCCCCCTCAGGGAAGGGCCACTACGAGCAGTACTTC	TRBV7-9	TRBJ2-7	NA	NA
CASSPPTGADYEQYF	TGTGCCAGCTCACCACCGACAGGGGCAGACTACGAGCAGTACTTC	TRBV18	TRBJ2-7	NA	TRBD1
CASRFRTGHQPQHF	TGTGCCAGCAGATTCCGGACAGGGCATCAGCCCCAGCATTTT	TRBV6-6	TRBJ1-5	NA	TRBD1
CASSDGEDGLPNTEAFF	TGTGCCAGCAGTGATGGGGAGGACGGACTACCGAACACTGAAGCTTTCTTT	TRBV2	TRBJ1-1	NA	NA
CASSYLTSGSTDTQYF	TGTGCCAGCAGCTATTTGACTAGCGGGAGCACAGATACGCAGTATTTT	TRBV5-4	TRBJ2-3	NA	TRBD2
CASSDGGGAGELFF	TGTGCCAGCAGTGATGGTGGGGGAGCCGGGGAGCTGTTTTTT	TRBV6-1	TRBJ2-2	once	NA
CASSLAFQGAYEQYF	TGCGCCAGCAGCTTGGCCTTTCAGGGGGCCTACGAGCAGTACTTC	TRBV5-1	TRBJ2-7	NA	TRBD1
CASSQVTLLNTEAFF	TGTGCCAGCAGCCAAGTTACCCTCTTGAACACTGAAGCTTTCTTT	TRBV4-2	TRBJ1-1	NA	NA
CASSPTGGNAYGYTF	TGCGCCAGCAGCCCGACGGGGGGGAACGCCTATGGCTACACCTTC	TRBV4-3	TRBJ1-2	NA	NA
CASSELSGNTGELFF	TGTGCCAGCAGTGAATTGAGCGGGAACACCGGGGAGCTGTTTTTT	TRBV6-1	TRBJ2-2	few	NA
CASSLAPGLAGNEQFF	TGTGCCAGCAGCTTAGCCCCGGGACTAGCGGGGAATGAGCAGTTCTTC	TRBV7-2	TRBJ2-1	NA	TRBD2
CASSGAYSNQPQHF	TGTGCCAGTAGTGGAGCGTATAGCAATCAGCCCCAGCATTTT	TRBV19	TRBJ1-5	NA	NA
CASSLSSNEQFF	TGTGCCAGCAGCTTGTCATCAAATGAGCAGTTCTTC	TRBV5-4	TRBJ2-1	NA	NA